Shown below are 3 T cell receptor beta chains from a single sample sequenced in a study of cytomegalovirus exposure and HLA in healthy donors. Both 60 Vbeta primers and 13 Jbeta primers went into the PCR. Generated by immunoSEQ multiplex PCR, the TCRdb table keeps only in-frame clones and is missing some. This sample has 100,000 to 150,000 clones, with over 70% found just once. The material sequenced was PBMCs. The receptors come from a woman aged 18-29 years in good health and CMV-seronegative.

V is TRBV6-1 and J is TRBJ1-5, with TRBD1 matching over 7 bases. Looked up from germline, CDR1 is MNHNS and CDR2 is SASEGT. Germline trimming cut 6 bases from V and 6 bases from J; bases unmatched to any gene: 8. CDR3 size: 14 residues. As DNA, the CDR3 is TGTGCCAGCAGAGAGACAGGGAATGGTCAGCCCCAGCATTTT. It specifies CASRETGNGQPQHF.

This clone has just a few counts. The rearrangement uses TRBV6-1 and TRBJ1-5; 8 nucleotides line up with TRBD1. V shed 5 bases, J shed 3 bases, and the junction held 3 bases outside the gene matches. Germline V CDR1 and CDR2: MNHNS, SASEGT. This CDR3 is 14 amino acids long. The CDR3 nucleotides are TGTGCCAGCAGTACAGGGGGGGACAATCAGCCCCAGCATTTT. Translated, it gives CASSTGGDNQPQHF.

The chain joins TRBV7-2 to TRBJ2-3; TRBD2 might be the D (5 bases). V was trimmed by 4 bases and J by 0 bases, leaving 8 bases between them. CDR3 length: 14 residues. CDR1 SGHTA and CDR2 FQGNSA come from the germline V gene. The CDR3 here is CASSSDFSTDTQYF. Here the CDR3 DNA reads TGTGCCAGCAGCTCGGACTTTAGCACAGATACGCAGTATTTT. Using reference TRBV7-2 and TRBJ2-3 for the parts outside the CDR3, the full variable domain is GAGVSQSPSNKVTEKGKDVELRCDPISGHTALYWYRQSLGQGLEFLIYFQGNSAPDKSGLPSDRFSAERTGGSVSTLTIQRTQQEDSAVYLCASSSDFSTDTQYFGPGTRLTVL.